This entry lists 20 T cell receptor beta chains sequenced from one sample in a study of blood T cell repertoires in COVID-19. Method: immunoSEQ multiplex PCR; TCRdb's copy keeps in-frame clones and lacks some. Of some 200,000 clones listed, around 81% are singletons. The material sequenced was PBMCs or T cells enriched from blood (not recorded which). Every receptor here comes from a woman aged 50 to 60 with acute COVID-19.

The chain couples TRBV24-1 to TRBJ2-3; TRBD2 matches at 7 bases. CDR1 is KGHDR and CDR2 is SFDVKD in the germline V gene. The CDR3 has 17 residues. The V and J ends lost 3 bases and 2 bases, in that order; junction bases with no gene match: 10. The CDR3 sequence is CATSDPSSGGPTDTQYF. CDR3 DNA: TGTGCCACCAGTGATCCGTCTAGCGGAGGACCCACAGATACGCAGTATTTT.

V is TRBV2 and J is TRBJ2-7; 7 bases fit TRBD2. CDR3 length: 14 residues. V lost 3 bases, J lost 0 bases, and 2 bases stayed unmatched. The germline gives CDR1 SNHLY, CDR2 FYNNEI. The CDR3 DNA reads TGTGCCAGCAGTGATCTAGCGGCCTCCTACGAGCAGTACTTC. This encodes CASSDLAASYEQYF.

V gene TRBV18 combines with J gene TRBJ1-5; the D gene is possibly TRBD1 (5 bases). The V gene's germline CDR1 is KGHSH and CDR2 LQKENI. The CDR3 is 15 residues long. V lost 3 bases and J lost 6, with 15 bases in between. The CDR3 DNA follows: TGTGCCAGCTCACCGGGGCCCCCCGGATTTCAGCCCCAGCATTTT. It encodes CASSPGPPGFQPQHF.

This chain connects TRBV20-1 to TRBJ1-2, with a possible D match to TRBD1 (6 bases). The germline CDR1 and CDR2 sequences are DFQATT and SNEGSKA (reference sequence). Trimming pared 3 bases from V and 7 bases from J, leaving 15 bases between. CDR3 length equals 13 residues. CDR3 in amino acids: CSASDTGSFGYTF. CDR3 DNA: TGCAGTGCTAGTGATACAGGGTCTTTTGGCTACACCTTC.

V and J are TRBV4-1 and TRBJ1-2, with no clear D. This CDR3 is built from 14 residues. The V end lost 0 bases, the J end lost 6 bases, and 11 bases lay between the germline ends. Germline V CDR1 and CDR2: MGHRA, YSYEKL. This CDR3 reads CASSQERLPNGYTF. The CDR3 nucleotides are TGCGCCAGCAGCCAAGAGAGGTTGCCGAATGGCTACACCTTC.

The chain employs TRBV4-2 and TRBJ1-1; the D gene is possibly TRBD1 (6 bases). Germline values: CDR1 LGHNA, CDR2 YNFKEQ. Trimming pared 4 bases from V and 0 bases from J, leaving 9 bases between. The CDR3 consists of 14 residues. CDR3 region: CASSRGQLNTEAFF. The CDR3 bases are TGTGCCAGCAGCCGCGGACAGTTGAACACTGAAGCTTTCTTT.

The genes are TRBV7-2 and TRBJ1-1, with unresolved D. The germline CDR1 and CDR2 sequences are SGHTA and FQGNSA. The CDR3 is 13 amino acids. V gave up 5 bases and J gave up 3 bases, with 10 bases separating them. The CDR3 sequence is CASSGYLDTEAFF. The DNA of the CDR3 is TGTGCCAGCAGCGGTTACTTGGACACTGAAGCTTTCTTT. Full variable domain (rest looked up from reference TRBV7-2 and TRBJ1-1): GAGVSQSPSNKVTEKGKDVELRCDPISGHTALYWYRQSLGQGLEFLIYFQGNSAPDKSGLPSDRFSAERTGGSVSTLTIQRTQQEDSAVYLCASSGYLDTEAFFGQGTRLTVV.

The rearrangement uses TRBV5-1 and TRBJ1-2, with D possibly being TRBD1 (6 bases). Per the germline V gene, CDR1 is SGHRS and CDR2 is YFSETQ. This CDR3 is built from 12 residues. The ends were cut back, 4 bases at V and 5 bases at J, with 9 bases in the middle. CDR3 nucleotides: TGCGCCAGCAGCAAGGGGGGGTATGGCTACACCTTC. This encodes CASSKGGYGYTF. The variable domain in full, completed from reference TRBV5-1 and TRBJ1-2, reads KAGVTQTPRYLIKTRGQQVTLSCSPISGHRSVSWYQQTPGQGLQFLFEYFSETQRNKGNFPGRFSGRQFSNSRSEMNVSTLELGDSALYLCASSKGGYGYTFGSGTRLTVV.

The V call is TRBV18, the J call TRBJ1-4; D is perhaps TRBD1 (5 bases). CDR3 length: 15 residues. Germline V gives CDR1 KGHSH, CDR2 LQKENI. V lost 0 bases, J lost 8 bases, and 13 bases lay in between. This CDR3 reads CASSPPIPGREKLFF. In DNA form, the CDR3 reads TGTGCCAGCTCACCACCAATCCCAGGGCGAGAAAAACTGTTTTTT.

V and J are TRBV28 and TRBJ1-3; 9 nucleotides match TRBD1. Per the germline V gene, CDR1 is MDHEN and CDR2 is SYDVKM. The CDR3 length is 16 residues. Unmatched junction bases numbered 5, after V lost 3 bases and J lost 2 bases. Here the CDR3 reads CASSFMGQGAGNTIYF. The CDR3 DNA is TGTGCCAGCAGTTTTATGGGACAGGGCGCTGGAAACACCATATATTTT.

The chain combines TRBV19 with TRBJ1-2, with TRBD1 matching 12 bases. The CDR3 length is 16 residues. Germline V gene data show CDR1 as LNHDA and CDR2 as SQIVND (reference sequence). Losses at the gene ends were 6 bases for V and 4 bases for J; bases not matched to a gene: 9. The CDR3 reads CASSTGTGGVSYGYTF. The CDR3, as DNA: TGTGCCAGTAGCACCGGGACAGGGGGCGTCAGCTATGGCTACACCTTC.

The gene calls are TRBV27 and TRBJ1-6; tentative D call: TRBD1 (5 bases). Trimming stripped 3 bases from V and 7 bases from J, with 13 bases between. The germline V gene encodes CDR1 MNHEY and CDR2 SMNVEV (reference sequence). The CDR3 spans 15 residues. The CDR3 sequence: CASSFQWGENSPLHF. The CDR3 region has the DNA TGTGCCAGCAGTTTTCAATGGGGGGAGAATTCACCCCTCCACTTT.

V usage is TRBV2 and J usage is TRBJ1-4; unclear D gene. The length of the CDR3 is 11 residues. V was cut by 7 bases and J by 8 bases, with 8 bases left in between. CDR1 and CDR2 (germline): SNHLY, FYNNEI. The CDR3 region is CASTLYEKLFF. The CDR3 nucleotides read TGTGCCAGCACTCTCTACGAAAAACTGTTTTTT.

The chain is built from TRBV19 and TRBJ1-2, with D perhaps TRBD1 (6 bases). The germline gives CDR1 LNHDA, CDR2 SQIVND (reference sequence). The V end lost 5 bases, the J end lost 1 base, and 23 bases lay between the germline ends. The length of the CDR3 is 18 residues. CDR3 coding DNA: TGTGCCAGTAGTCCCCTCGAGGGGGGGGCATTACGTAACTATGGCTACACCTTC. Translation gives CASSPLEGGALRNYGYTF.

The V call is TRBV7-8, the J call TRBJ1-1; perhaps TRBD1 as D (5 bases). V was shortened by 1 base and J by 8 bases, with 8 bases between the two germline ends. Germline V gives CDR1 SGHVS, CDR2 FQNEAQ. The CDR3 is made up of 12 amino acids. The CDR3 bases are TGTGCCAGCAGCTTAGAAAGGGGCGAAGCTTTCTTT. This encodes CASSLERGEAFF.

Concerning this clone: The sample carries other DNA sequences with the same CDR3. The chain couples TRBV28 to TRBJ2-7; 10 positions agree with TRBD2. V shed 5 bases, J shed 5 bases, and the junction held 0 bases outside the gene matches. The CDR3 length is 12 residues. Germline V lookup: CDR1 MDHEN, CDR2 SYDVKM. The CDR3 here is CASSGLADEQYF. The CDR3 nucleotides are TGTGCCAGCAGTGGACTAGCGGACGAGCAGTACTTC.

In its sample, this clone was seen many times. The chain employs TRBV19 and TRBJ1-1; D gene ambiguous. Trimming left V 8 bases short and J 10 bases short, with 20 bases between. The CDR3 is made up of 13 amino acids. Germline values: CDR1 LNHDA, CDR2 SQIVND (reference sequence). The CDR3 DNA is TGTGCCAGTTCGGAGGATACGGCATCCAGAGCTTTCTTT. This gives the protein CASSEDTASRAFF.

The chain links TRBV7-2 to TRBJ2-7; D ambiguous. The CDR3 is 15 amino acids. The germline CDR1 and CDR2 sequences are SGHTA and FQGNSA. Trimming removed 1 base from V and 2 bases from J, with 12 bases in between. The DNA for the CDR3 is TGTGCCAGCAGCTTAGAACTAATAAAGACCTACGAGCAGTACTTC. This sequence encodes CASSLELIKTYEQYF.

This clone has just a few counts. The chain couples TRBV5-1 to TRBJ1-1; possible D gene TRBD1, 5 bases. The CDR3 is 16 amino acids. Per the germline V gene, CDR1 is SGHRS and CDR2 is YFSETQ. V lost 4 bases and J lost 0, with 16 bases in between. As DNA, the CDR3 is TGCGCCAGCAGCCAAAAGCTGACAGTTATGAACACTGAAGCTTTCTTT. Encoded protein: CASSQKLTVMNTEAFF.

This chain links TRBV11-3 with TRBJ1-2, with 9 bases aligning to TRBD1. The germline V gene has CDR1 SGHNT and CDR2 YENEEA. After removal of 1 base from V and 3 bases from J, the junction contained 6 bases not matched to a gene. The CDR3 covers 16 residues. The CDR3 DNA follows: TGTGCCAGCAGCTTAGGTACAGGGGGCGGCTACTATGGCTACACCTTC. It encodes CASSLGTGGGYYGYTF.